Listed below are T cell receptor beta chains from one sample, sequenced in a study of molecular identifiers for immune sequencing clone quantification. TCRdb independently ran MiXCR on the PCR reads; one entry per CDR3 protein. The table lists approximately 590,000 distinct CDR3 sequences, around 25% of them singletons. The specimen was naive CD8+ T cells from blood, with Jurkat cell RNA spiked in. These receptors were taken from a human donor in good health. Some libraries in this study had Jurkat cell RNA spiked in. CDR3s include the opening cysteine and the closing phenylalanine or tryptophan. Each record gives: D gene, V gene, J gene, clone size, CDR3 protein, CDR3 DNA. D genes are given only for firm matches. Rows may omit the clone size; those that give it use once, few, many or a size class.

-	TRBV19	TRBJ1-5	many	CASSIQGHQPQHF	TGTGCCAGTAGTATTCAGGGGCATCAGCCCCAGCATTTT
TRBD2	TRBV13	TRBJ2-1	many	CASSPGLAVYNEQFF	TGTGCCAGCAGCCCGGGACTAGCGGTTTACAATGAGCAGTTCTTC
-	TRBV4-3	TRBJ2-5	once	CASSQNTDLREPQYF	TGCGCCAGCAGCCAGAACACGGATTTGAGGGAGCCCCAGTACTTC
TRBD2	TRBV19	TRBJ2-7	-	CASSTTSAGYEQYF	TGTGCCAGTAGTACGACTAGCGCCGGCTACGAGCAGTACTTC
TRBD2	TRBV4-2	TRBJ2-5	many	CASSQERLAGEVETQYF	TGTGCCAGCAGCCAAGAAAGGCTAGCGGGAGAGGTAGAGACCCAGTACTTC
TRBD2	TRBV4-3	TRBJ2-7	many	CASSRGLAGHEQYF	TGCGCCAGCAGCCGTGGACTAGCGGGGCACGAGCAGTACTTC
-	TRBV7-9	TRBJ2-7	many	CASSPKQGATYEQYF	TGTGCCAGCAGCCCAAAACAGGGAGCCACCTACGAGCAGTACTTC
-	TRBV6-1	TRBJ2-5	few	CASSEWRGQETQYF	TGTGCCAGCAGTGAATGGAGGGGGCAAGAGACCCAGTACTTC
TRBD2	TRBV6-5	TRBJ2-7	-	CASSPHGSGSYEQYF	TGTGCCAGCAGCCCTCATGGTAGCGGGAGCTACGAGCAGTACTTC
-	TRBV3-2	TRBJ2-7	few	CASSHPGSYGQYF	TGTGCCAGCAGCCATCCCGGGTCCTACGGGCAGTACTTC
-	TRBV14	TRBJ2-1	few	CASSQERGRDGRYNEQFF	TGTGCCAGCAGCCAAGAACGAGGTCGGGACGGAAGGTACAATGAGCAGTTCTTC
-	TRBV27	TRBJ1-5	many	CASRATNQPQHF	TGTGCCAGCAGGGCTACGAATCAGCCCCAGCATTTT
TRBD1	TRBV20-1	TRBJ2-7	few	CSARGTGNYEQYF	TGCAGTGCTAGAGGGACAGGGAACTACGAGCAGTACTTC
-	TRBV20-1	TRBJ2-7	-	CSASRTHTYEQYF	TGCAGTGCTAGTAGGACACACACCTACGAGCAGTACTTC
TRBD2	TRBV7-9	TRBJ2-5	-	CASGKLAGGLETQYF	TGTGCCAGCGGTAAGCTAGCGGGGGGCTTGGAGACCCAGTACTTC
-	TRBV4-3	TRBJ2-7	many	CASSQDRTTYEQYF	TGCGCCAGCAGCCAGGACAGAACCACCTACGAGCAGTACTTC
-	TRBV27	TRBJ2-5	many	CASSSYRVQETQYF	TGTGCCAGCAGTTCCTACAGGGTACAAGAGACCCAGTACTTC
-	TRBV7-6	TRBJ2-3	few	CASSATGLRDTQYF	TGTGCCAGCAGCGCGACGGGCCTTCGGGATACGCAGTATTTT
-	TRBV20-1	TRBJ2-7	-	CSAADYPSYEQYF	TGCAGTGCCGCTGACTATCCCTCCTACGAGCAGTACTTC
TRBD2	TRBV15	TRBJ2-7	-	CATRRELGTSYEQYF	TGTGCCACCAGGAGAGAGTTGGGGACTAGCTACGAGCAGTACTTC
TRBD2	TRBV7-2	TRBJ2-1	few	CASSKGTSGPAVEQFF	TGTGCCAGCAGCAAAGGGACTAGCGGTCCTGCCGTTGAGCAGTTCTTC
TRBD2	TRBV7-2	TRBJ2-7	few	CAGSLASSGSTYEQYF	TGTGCCGGCAGCTTAGCTTCTAGCGGGTCAACCTACGAGCAGTACTTC
-	TRBV29-1	TRBJ2-7	few	CSVLLGTYEQYF	TGCAGCGTTTTATTAGGGACCTACGAGCAGTACTTC
-	TRBV2	TRBJ2-1	few	CASSAYEQFF	TGTGCCAGCAGTGCATATGAGCAGTTCTTC
TRBD2	TRBV7-2	TRBJ2-5	-	CAGSSPGLLQETQYF	TGTGCCGGCAGCTCGCCGGGACTACTACAAGAGACCCAGTACTTC
-	TRBV5-6	TRBJ1-1	many	CASSEGWRGAFF	TGTGCCAGCAGCGAAGGTTGGAGGGGGGCTTTCTTT
-	TRBV4-3	TRBJ1-1	many	CASSHRPALEAFF	TGCGCCAGCAGCCATCGACCCGCACTTGAAGCTTTCTTT
TRBD2	TRBV20-1	TRBJ2-3	-	CSARGLAGGVDTQYF	TGCAGTGCCCGAGGACTAGCGGGGGGGGTGGATACGCAGTATTTT
TRBD2	TRBV6-4	TRBJ2-1	few	CASSEGLADYNEQFF	TGTGCCAGCAGTGAAGGACTAGCGGACTACAATGAGCAGTTCTTC
-	TRBV11-2	TRBJ2-4	-	CASSLDVRAYIQYF	TGTGCCAGCAGCTTAGACGTGCGAGCTTACATTCAGTACTTC
TRBD2	TRBV27	TRBJ2-7	once	CASSLAGGYSYEQYF	TGTGCCAGCAGTTTAGCGGGAGGGTACTCCTACGAGCAGTACTTC
-	TRBV7-9	TRBJ1-1	many	CASSSGGAEAFF	TGTGCCAGCAGCTCCGGGGGGGCTGAAGCTTTCTTT
-	TRBV29-1	TRBJ1-4	-	CSVDSWGTNEKLFF	TGCAGCGTAGACTCGTGGGGAACTAATGAAAAACTGTTTTTT
TRBD1	TRBV7-9	TRBJ1-1	many	CASSQGEYEAFF	TGTGCCAGCAGCCAGGGGGAATATGAAGCTTTCTTT
-	TRBV29-1	TRBJ1-2	-	CSVEEPGYYGYTF	TGCAGCGTTGAAGAACCCGGTTACTATGGCTACACCTTC
-	TRBV27	TRBJ2-6	few	CASSPSFGPSGANVLTF	TGTGCCAGCAGTCCAAGCTTTGGGCCTTCTGGGGCCAACGTCCTGACTTTC
TRBD1	TRBV3-1	TRBJ2-4	many	CASSQNDRGAKNIQYF	TGTGCCAGCAGCCAGAACGACAGGGGAGCCAAAAACATTCAGTACTTC
TRBD1	TRBV20-1	TRBJ1-3	-	CSARDPGTGGFGNTIYF	TGCAGTGCTAGAGACCCCGGGACAGGGGGATTTGGAAACACCATATATTTT
-	TRBV24-1	TRBJ1-3	-	CATIPSSGNTIYF	TGTGCCACCATTCCGAGCTCTGGAAACACCATATATTTT
-	TRBV29-1	TRBJ1-2	-	CSVVRRDYGYAF	TGCAGCGTTGTTCGGAGGGACTATGGCTACGCCTTC
TRBD1	TRBV29-1	TRBJ2-2	few	CSVEMGTGVRGELFF	TGCAGCGTTGAAATGGGGACAGGGGTTCGTGGGGAGCTGTTTTTT
TRBD2	TRBV29-1	TRBJ2-1	few	CSVEIAGTCNEQFF	TGCAGCGTTGAAATAGCGGGGACATGCAATGAGCAGTTCTTC
TRBD2	TRBV6-1	TRBJ2-1	few	CASSDMGGYNEQFF	TGTGCCAGCAGTGATATGGGAGGGTACAATGAGCAGTTCTTC
-	TRBV9	TRBJ2-1	-	CASSVGPVDNEQFF	TGTGCCAGCAGCGTAGGGCCAGTGGACAATGAGCAGTTCTTC
TRBD1	TRBV4-3	TRBJ1-1	-	CASSHDRGGSTEAFF	TGCGCCAGCAGCCATGACAGGGGAGGGTCCACTGAAGCTTTCTTT
TRBD2	TRBV20-1	TRBJ2-7	-	CSAKPGLAGDSKAYEQYF	TGCAGTGCTAAGCCGGGACTAGCGGGCGATAGCAAAGCCTACGAGCAGTACTTC
TRBD1	TRBV2	TRBJ2-1	-	CASSPGQGVLDEQFF	TGTGCCAGCAGTCCGGGACAGGGGGTGTTGGATGAGCAGTTCTTC
-	TRBV12-3/TRBV12-4	TRBJ1-2	many	CASSLFPDAYGYTF	TGTGCCAGCAGTTTATTTCCGGATGCCTATGGCTACACCTTC
TRBD1	TRBV19	TRBJ2-7	few	CASSIATTGIEQYF	TGTGCCAGTAGTATAGCCACGACAGGGATCGAGCAGTACTTC
TRBD2	TRBV7-9	TRBJ2-5	many	CASSRLAGERETQYF	TGTGCCAGCAGCAGACTAGCGGGGGAGAGAGAGACCCAGTACTTC
-	TRBV2	TRBJ1-1	few	CASSWDTGRNTEAFF	TGTGCCAGCAGCTGGGACACCGGACGTAACACTGAAGCTTTCTTT